The T cell receptor (beta chain) described here comes from a study of blood T cell repertoires in COVID-19 (dated by TCRdb to 2019 to 2021). Study-level background: Collaborator samples came from the United States, Italy and Spain and covered acute and convalescent phases of COVID-19. The repertoires were released in a freely available public database meant as a resource for research on the immune response to SARS-CoV-2. The samples were drawn from the first 160 participants of the ongoing ImmuneRACE study and from 950 to 1,500 subjects provided by 6 global collaborators. The prospective study material was composed of cDNA or gDNA derived from T cells, B-cell-depleted T cells, or PBMCs. Nearly every sample came with metadata listing a de-identified subject ID, COVID-19 status, age in years and sex. Where available, HLA class I and class II types were taken from metadata supplied by the sample provider and were not determined by assay-based typing. The dataset comprised deeply sampled blood TCRbeta repertoires from subjects exposed to, actively infected with, or recovered from COVID-19. What the research found in general, with its limitations: How much clinical and demographic metadata was included differed by source and by participant, and the metadata was provided uncurated.

A second Seattle source provided samples from volunteer blood donors who had recovered from COVID-19. Each collaborating institution followed its own protocols to collect whole blood in K2EDTA tubes. For TCRbeta analysis, collaborators shipped samples as frozen whole blood, isolated PBMCs, or DNA extracted from either of those sample types. The immunoSEQ Assay, a bias-controlled multiplex PCR, was used to amplify TCRbeta CDR3 regions from genomic DNA. The paper's data handling went like this. Within the assay, amplification of reference gene primers was used to estimate how many nucleated cells each sample contained. Sequence reads were collapsed and filtered to measure the absolute abundance of every unique TCRbeta CDR3 rearrangement. For each sample, productive Simpson clonality was calculated as the square root of Simpson's diversity index over productive rearrangements. The source is immuneACCESS, and TCRdb retained only in-frame sequences with V and J called. Part of the clones is not carried over; for the studies checked, unresolved V genes explain less than half of this, and the remainder is unexplained. V, J and clone size are those of that table, while D and trimming were read from the DNA. This sample is represented by 200,000 to 300,000 clones; 87% of them were singletons. The ten largest clones capture about 1.6% of the sample.

On this clone: Its antigen is not yet known. Base-call qualities are not available, and no considerably larger clone is one nucleotide away.

The receptor was isolated from a woman between 35 and 50 years old who had recovered from COVID-19. Sequencing was done on a sample of peripheral blood.

The sequenced DNA: TGTGCCAGCAGCCTCGAGCAGGGGAATGAAAAACTGTTTTTT. Translated, it reads CASSLEQGNEKLFF. Rearrangement joined TRBV2 to TRBJ1-4; the D segment could be TRBD1, given 6 matching bases. The CDR3, from cysteine to phenylalanine, totals 14 residues. Of the read, only the CDR3 DNA is kept; its 42 bases are in frame from base 1. V is pared back by 6 bases and J by 5 bases, with 13 bases lying between the germline termini. Based on the germline V gene, the CDR1 and CDR2 sequences are SNHLY and FYNNEI.